This entry features one TCR beta chain sequence. What it recognizes is unknown. The data stem from a study of cytomegalovirus exposure and HLA in healthy donors. Study-level points and caveats: Testing in vitro showed a few CMV-associated chains specific for CMV antigens.

The PCR ran on 60 Vbeta and 13 Jbeta primers. Sequenced by immunoSEQ multiplex PCR; TCRdb stores in-frame clones only, minus some. This table holds 95,000 to 100,000 clones, 65% to 75% found once. Per germline, CDR1 SGHRS and CDR2 YFSETQ. The V segment lost 3 bases and the J segment 0 bases; nucleotides outside the gene matches: 4. The CDR3 has 15 amino acids. Healthy bone marrow donors made up the cohort. Nominal health characterized the donors when sampled, though unrecorded immune exposures were likely. The chain joins TRBV5-1 to TRBJ2-7; TRBD1 agrees at 9 bases. This receptor was obtained from a woman aged 40 to 55 in good health and CMV-seronegative. The specimen was PBMCs. In nucleotides, the CDR3 is TGCGCCAGCAGCTACCCGGACAGGGGCTCCTACGAGCAGTACTTC. Protein product: CASSYPDRGSYEQYF.